Below are 28 T cell receptor beta chains sequenced from a single sample in a study of T-cell reconstitution after alpha-beta-depleted transplantation in children. As it was prepared, the TCRbeta library received unique molecular identifiers. TCRdb ran MiXCR on the PCR reads and lists one entry per CDR3 protein. The data show roughly 160,000 distinct CDR3 sequences, 11% seen once. The specimen was PBMCs, collected before TCRalphabeta/CD19-depleted stem cell transplant. The receptor set was obtained from a boy aged 2-15 years with acute myeloid leukemia, due to receive a stem cell transplant.

This clonotype showed up many times. The J gene is TRBJ1-6, the V gene TRBV5-1; 8 bases map to TRBD1. CDR1 and CDR2 from the germline V gene are SGHRS and YFSETQ. CDR3 length: 17 amino acids. Losses at the gene ends were 5 bases for V and 6 bases for J; bases not matched to a gene: 13. The CDR3 here is CASRQSRDRRRNSPLHF. In DNA, the CDR3 is TGCGCCAGCAGACAATCCCGGGACAGGAGGCGTAATTCACCCCTCCACTTT.

This clonotype was observed at least ten times. The chain carries TRBV5-1 and TRBJ1-2, with a possible D match to TRBD1 (6 bases). V lost 0 bases and J 6 bases, leaving 12 bases between the germline ends. CDR1 is SGHRS, CDR2 YFSETQ, per germline. The CDR3 has 14 residues. Written as DNA, the CDR3 is TGCGCCAGCAGCTTGGGGGGGCTTGTTGATGGCTACACCTTC. It encodes CASSLGGLVDGYTF.

This clonotype has at least ten counts. CDR3 residues: CASSLLDRGGNEQFF. Here the CDR3 DNA reads TGTGCCAGCAGCTTGCTAGACAGGGGAGGTAATGAGCAGTTCTTC. The chain combines TRBV5-4 with TRBJ2-1, with 8 positions matching TRBD1. The CDR3 spans 15 residues. V shed 1 base and J 7 bases; nucleotides not matched to a gene: 7. In germline, CDR1 is SGHNT, CDR2 YYREEE (reference sequence).

Ten or more counts support this clonotype. The chain joins TRBV2 to TRBJ2-5; D is uncertain. This CDR3 spans 13 amino acids. Germline CDR1 reads SNHLY; CDR2 reads FYNNEI. V was clipped by 8 bases and J by 7 bases, with 17 bases between them. Here the CDR3 DNA reads TGTGCCAGCCAAGGCAAGGTTCTCGGGACCCAGTACTTC. Its translation is CASQGKVLGTQYF.

This clonotype was seen many times. The chain couples TRBV7-2 to TRBJ2-7, with 10 nucleotides matching TRBD1. The CDR3 totals 14 residues. Germline V gene data show CDR1 as SGHTA and CDR2 as FQGNSA. The J segment lost 4 bases and the V segment lost 4 bases, leaving 4 bases of the junction unmatched. The CDR3 bases are TGTGCCAGCAGCTCCTCGGGACAGGGGTACGAGCAGTACTTC. Translated, it gives CASSSSGQGYEQYF.

The genes are TRBV28 and TRBJ2-1, with a tentative D call TRBD2 (6 bases). The CDR3 extends over 18 amino acids. In germline, CDR1 is MDHEN, CDR2 SYDVKM. V was shortened by 11 bases and J by 3 bases, with 29 bases between the two germline ends. CDR3 nucleotide sequence: TGTGCCTGCTGTTTATCAGTAGGGGCGGGATCTATCTACAATGAGCAGTTCTTC. Translating gives CACCLSVGAGSIYNEQFF.

This clonotype was found many times. The CDR3 is CASSLTRNENEQFF. The CDR3 DNA reads TGCGCCAGCAGCTTGACCCGCAACGAAAATGAGCAGTTCTTC. The chain is built from TRBV5-1 and TRBJ2-1; the D is unclear. CDR1 is SGHRS, CDR2 YFSETQ, per germline. V was pared by 1 base and J by 7 bases, with 12 bases between. The CDR3 length is 14 residues.

This clonotype was counted at least ten times. This chain links TRBV7-9 with TRBJ1-1; possible D gene TRBD1, 5 bases. The length of the CDR3 is 14 residues. The V end was cut by 3 bases, the J end by 4 bases, with 12 bases between. The V gene's germline CDR1 is SEHNR and CDR2 FQNEAQ (reference sequence). The CDR3 loop reads CASSLGGWGTEAFF. The CDR3 region has the DNA TGTGCCAGCAGCTTGGGGGGTTGGGGCACTGAAGCTTTCTTT.

This clonotype was counted at least ten times. The chain uses TRBV20-1 and TRBJ2-7; 9 nucleotides align to TRBD1. Unmatched junction bases numbered 13, after V lost 3 bases and J lost 7 bases. The length of the CDR3 is 15 residues. Germline CDR1 and CDR2: DFQATT and SNEGSKA (reference sequence). CDR3 sequence (DNA): TGCAGTGCTAGGGATACCGGGACAGGGAGGGAAGAGCAGTACTTC. Translation gives CSARDTGTGREEQYF.

This clonotype was seen repeatedly, ten times or more. The junction does not match germline at one end; this may be a read error. The chain uses TRBV12-3 or TRBV12-4 and TRBJ2-1; D gene unclear. The CDR3 is made up of 11 amino acids. CDR3 DNA sequence: TGCGCCAGCAGCTTGTACAATGAGCAGTTCTTC. Protein sequence: CASSLYNEQFF.

The chain uses TRBV11-2 and TRBJ2-7; 10 bases align to TRBD1. The V segment lost 4 bases and the J segment 6 bases; nucleotides outside the gene matches: 18. This CDR3 is 18 amino acids long. Per germline, CDR1 SGHAT and CDR2 FQNNGV. DNA of the CDR3: TGTGCCAGCAGCTCCGACAGGGACAGGGGAGGAATCGGCGTCGAGCAGTACGTC. It codes for CASSSDRDRGGIGVEQYV.

Points on this clonotype: This sequence may be a read error, since a much larger clone differs from it by one base. This rearrangement joins TRBV5-1 to TRBJ2-1; the D gene is possibly TRBD2 (7 bases). The CDR3 has 17 amino acids. V lost 0 bases and J lost 8, with 21 bases in between. CDR1 and CDR2 (germline): SGHRS, YFSETQ. CDR3 region: CASSLGLLRGATDEQFF. The CDR3 DNA reads TGCGCCAGCAGCTTGGGTTTACTCCGGGGGGCGACTGATGAGCAGTTCTTC.

This clonotype was seen repeatedly, ten times or more. The V call is TRBV28, the J call TRBJ2-1; D may be TRBD2 (5 bases). The CDR3 consists of 18 residues. V was shortened by 6 bases and J by 2 bases, with 23 bases between the two germline ends. The germline gives CDR1 MDHEN, CDR2 SYDVKM. The CDR3 protein is CASSLRSGQLRPYNEQFF. The CDR3, as DNA: TGTGCCAGCAGCCTTCGGAGCGGCCAGTTGAGGCCCTACAATGAGCAGTTCTTC.

There are many counts of this clonotype. J is TRBJ2-1 and V is TRBV18; TRBD1 or TRBD2 may be the D gene (5 bases each). The CDR3 is 14 residues long. Trimming shortened V by 3 bases and J by 4 bases, and 10 bases separated the two germline ends. Germline values: CDR1 KGHSH, CDR2 LQKENI. For the CDR3, the DNA is TGTGCCAGCTCACCCCCGGGGCATTACAATGAGCAGTTCTTC. Encoded protein: CASSPPGHYNEQFF.

This clonotype has a count of ten or more. This chain links TRBV20-1 with TRBJ1-1; possibly TRBD1 for D (5 bases). In germline, CDR1 is DFQATT, CDR2 SNEGSKA (reference sequence). The CDR3 has 14 residues. The V end was cut by 5 bases, the J end by 0 bases, with 13 bases between. In DNA, the CDR3 is TGCAGTGCTTTCACGACAGACCTGAACACTGAAGCTTTCTTT. As protein: CSAFTTDLNTEAFF.

This clonotype has a count of ten or more. The chain combines TRBV6-1 with TRBJ1-2, with a weak D call TRBD1 (6 bases). Germline-derived CDR1 and CDR2 are MNHNS and SASEGT. The CDR3 is 13 residues long. The V end lost 6 bases, the J end lost 7 bases, and 15 bases lay between the germline ends. The CDR3 reads CASSPSDSSGYTF. The CDR3 bases are TGTGCCAGCAGCCCCTCGGACAGTTCTGGCTACACCTTC.

The sample holds many counts of this clonotype. The chain couples TRBV6-1 to TRBJ2-3, with D possibly being TRBD2 (6 bases). V lost 5 bases and J lost 4, with 16 bases in between. Germline V gives CDR1 MNHNS, CDR2 SASEGT. The CDR3 extends over 15 amino acids. The CDR3 reads CASSRSGGTSDTQYF. In nucleotides, the CDR3 is TGTGCCAGCAGTCGTAGCGGAGGCACTTCAGATACGCAGTATTTT.

Ten or more counts support this clonotype. The V gene is TRBV9, the J gene TRBJ2-5; 7 positions agree with TRBD1. V lost 2 bases, J lost 4 bases, and 5 bases stayed unmatched. The CDR3 has 14 residues. CDR1 is SGDLS and CDR2 is YYNGEE in the germline V gene. The CDR3, as DNA: TGTGCCAGCAGCGTGACGACAGGGCGAGAGACCCAGTACTTC. This gives the protein CASSVTTGRETQYF.

In its sample, this clonotype was seen many times. The rearrangement joins TRBV6-1 to TRBJ2-4, with 8 bases lining up with TRBD1. V lost 10 bases and J lost 9; bases outside the gene matches: 14. The germline gives CDR1 MNHNS, CDR2 SASEGT. CDR3 length: 14 amino acids. In DNA form, the CDR3 reads TGTGCCACCACAACAAGACAGGGGACGGGCATTCAGTACTTC. The encoded protein is CATTTRQGTGIQYF.

This clonotype came up many times. The J gene is TRBJ2-7, the V gene TRBV28; D assignment may be TRBD1 or TRBD2 (7 bases each). Germline-derived CDR1 and CDR2 are MDHEN and SYDVKM. The CDR3 contains 15 residues. Trimming removed 3 bases at V and 7 bases at J, with 19 bases between. This CDR3 is CASSFRRGRAAEQYF. The CDR3 DNA sequence: TGTGCCAGCAGTTTCCGCAGGGGGAGGGCCGCTGAGCAGTACTTC.

This clonotype was observed a handful of times. The gene calls are TRBV9 and TRBJ2-1; TRBD2 matches 9 bases. This CDR3 is built from 13 residues. CDR1 and CDR2 from the germline V gene are SGDLS and YYNGEE. After removal of 5 bases from V and 10 bases from J, the junction contained 7 bases not matched to a gene. The CDR3 nucleotides read TGTGCCAGCAGACCGATGCTAGCGGGGGAGCAGTTCTTC. Amino acids: CASRPMLAGEQFF.

At least ten counts were recorded for this clonotype. The chain is built from TRBV2 and TRBJ1-2; the match to TRBD1 covers 7 bases. The V and J ends lost 6 bases and 4 bases, in that order; junction bases with no gene match: 11. The CDR3 totals 15 residues. Germline loops: CDR1 SNHLY, CDR2 FYNNEI. CDR3 nucleotides: TGTGCCAGCAGGGGCCAGGACAGGTCGGCCTATGGCTACACCTTC. Translation: CASRGQDRSAYGYTF.

This clonotype was found many times. V and J are TRBV29-1 and TRBJ2-3; TRBD2 matches 16 bases. J lost 1 base, V lost 1 base, and 14 bases had no gene match. The germline V gene has CDR1 SQVTM and CDR2 ANQGSEA. This CDR3 is built from 21 residues. CDR3 amino acids: CSVEGRSKGTSGRAGTDTQYF. The CDR3 region has the DNA TGCAGCGTTGAAGGCCGAAGCAAAGGGACTAGCGGGAGGGCCGGCACAGATACGCAGTATTTT.

This clonotype was seen only a few times. V and J are TRBV12-3 or TRBV12-4 and TRBJ2-5; D is ambiguous. CDR3 length equals 14 residues. Deletions cut 6 bases from V and 4 bases from J, with 15 bases between. The CDR3 protein is CASSLGSITETQYF. Written as DNA, the CDR3 is TGTGCCAGCAGCCTCGGAAGTATCACAGAGACCCAGTACTTC.

The sample holds many counts of this clonotype. This chain uses TRBV28 with TRBJ1-1, with TRBD1 identical over 11 bases. This CDR3 comprises 17 residues. V was clipped by 6 bases and J by 0 bases; unmatched bases: 9. The germline CDR1 and CDR2 sequences are MDHEN and SYDVKM. In DNA form, the CDR3 reads TGTGCCAGCAGCCTCGGGACAGGGGGTTTTGTGAACACTGAAGCTTTCTTT. This translates into CASSLGTGGFVNTEAFF.

This clonotype was found many times. This chain joins TRBV20-1 and TRBJ2-1; D unclear. This CDR3 has 11 residues. Trimming took 0 bases from V and 10 from J, leaving 7 bases between them. The germline V gene has CDR1 DFQATT and CDR2 SNEGSKA (reference sequence). The CDR3 region is CSARERREQFF. The CDR3 DNA is TGCAGTGCTAGAGAAAGGCGGGAGCAGTTCTTC.

This clonotype was recorded at least ten times. This chain connects TRBV20-1 to TRBJ2-5; D call uncertain. CDR1 and CDR2 (germline): DFQATT, SNEGSKA (reference sequence). This CDR3 is 11 amino acids long. V was clipped by 5 bases and J by 5 bases, with 9 bases between them. CDR3 residues: CSAQVEETQYF. The CDR3 nucleotides are TGCAGTGCTCAGGTGGAGGAGACCCAGTACTTC.

This clonotype was seen at least ten times. The chain couples TRBV12-3 or TRBV12-4 to TRBJ1-2, with 7 bases lining up with TRBD1. Trimming at V came to 5 bases and at J to 6 bases, leaving 12 bases not matched to a gene. The CDR3 loop spans 15 amino acids. CDR3 amino acids: CASSPRTGKGNGYTF. CDR3 nucleotide sequence: TGTGCCAGCAGTCCCCGGACAGGAAAAGGGAATGGCTACACCTTC.